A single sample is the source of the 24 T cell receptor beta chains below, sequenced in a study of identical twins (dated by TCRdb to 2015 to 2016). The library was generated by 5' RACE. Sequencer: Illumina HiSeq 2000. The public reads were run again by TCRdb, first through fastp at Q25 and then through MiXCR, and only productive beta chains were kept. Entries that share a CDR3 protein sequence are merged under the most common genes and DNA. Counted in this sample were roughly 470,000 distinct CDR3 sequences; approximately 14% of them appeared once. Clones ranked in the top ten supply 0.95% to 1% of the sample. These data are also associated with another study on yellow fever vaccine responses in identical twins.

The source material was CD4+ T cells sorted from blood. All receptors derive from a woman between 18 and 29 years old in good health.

CDR3 coding DNA: TGTGCCAGCAGCTTAGCCCCGATACAATCCTACGAGCAGTACTTC. Translation: CASSLAPIQSYEQYF. V and J are TRBV7-2 and TRBJ2-7; D not certain. The germline CDR1 and CDR2 sequences are SGHTA and FQGNSA. CDR3 length: 15 amino acids. The V end was cut by 0 bases, the J end by 1 base, with 10 bases between.

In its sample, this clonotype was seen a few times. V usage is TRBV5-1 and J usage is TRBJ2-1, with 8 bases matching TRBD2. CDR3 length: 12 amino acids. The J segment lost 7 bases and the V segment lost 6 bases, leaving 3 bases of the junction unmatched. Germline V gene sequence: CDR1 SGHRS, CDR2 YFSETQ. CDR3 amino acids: CASMSGGNEQFF. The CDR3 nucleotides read TGCGCCAGCATGTCGGGGGGGAATGAGCAGTTCTTC.

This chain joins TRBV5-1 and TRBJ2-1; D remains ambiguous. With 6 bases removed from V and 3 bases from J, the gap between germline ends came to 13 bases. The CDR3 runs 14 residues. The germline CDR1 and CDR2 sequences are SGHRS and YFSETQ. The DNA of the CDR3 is TGCGCCAGCAATCAAGGAATCAACTACAATGAGCAGTTCTTC. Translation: CASNQGINYNEQFF.

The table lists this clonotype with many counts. This chain's CDR3 is CASSPLGSSSGNTIYF. CDR3 DNA: TGTGCCAGCTCACCACTGGGCTCAAGCTCTGGAAACACCATATATTTT. The chain couples TRBV18 to TRBJ1-3; no firm D call. Germline CDR1 KGHSH, CDR2 LQKENI. Trimming shortened V by 1 base and J by 0 bases, and 10 bases separated the two germline ends. This CDR3 is 16 amino acids long.

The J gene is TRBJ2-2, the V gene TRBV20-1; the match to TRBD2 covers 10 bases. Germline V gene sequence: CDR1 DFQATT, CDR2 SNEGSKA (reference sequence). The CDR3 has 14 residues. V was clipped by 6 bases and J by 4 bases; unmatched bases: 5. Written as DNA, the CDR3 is TGCAGTGCGAGCGGGGGGGCGGGCACCGGGGAGCTGTTTTTT. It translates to CSASGGAGTGELFF.

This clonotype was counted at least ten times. The CDR3 nucleotides are TGCGCCAGCAGCCAAGTGGCAGGATCATACACAGATACGCAGTATTTT. Protein sequence: CASSQVAGSYTDTQYF. The chain couples TRBV4-1 to TRBJ2-3, with D unclear. Germline values: CDR1 MGHRA, CDR2 YSYEKL. V lost 1 base and J 2 bases, leaving 13 bases between the germline ends. CDR3 length: 16 amino acids.

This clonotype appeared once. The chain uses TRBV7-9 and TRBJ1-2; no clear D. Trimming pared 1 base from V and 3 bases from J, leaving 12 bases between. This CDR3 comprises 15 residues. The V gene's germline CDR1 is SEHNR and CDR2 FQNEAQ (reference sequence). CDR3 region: CASSLGDKSHYGYTF. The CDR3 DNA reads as TGTGCCAGCAGCTTAGGTGATAAGAGTCACTATGGCTACACCTTC.

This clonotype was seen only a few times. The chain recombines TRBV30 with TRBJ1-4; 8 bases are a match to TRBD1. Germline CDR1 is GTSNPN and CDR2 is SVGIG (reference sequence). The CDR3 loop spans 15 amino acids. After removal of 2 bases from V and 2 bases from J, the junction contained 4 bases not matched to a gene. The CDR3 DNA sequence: TGTGCCTGGAGTAGACGGACAGGGACTAATGAAAAACTGTTTTTT. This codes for CAWSRRTGTNEKLFF.

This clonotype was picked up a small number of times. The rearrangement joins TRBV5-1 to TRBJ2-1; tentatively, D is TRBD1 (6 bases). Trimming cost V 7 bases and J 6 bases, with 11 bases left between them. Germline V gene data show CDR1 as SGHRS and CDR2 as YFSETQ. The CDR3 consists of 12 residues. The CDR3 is CASLGAGNEQFF. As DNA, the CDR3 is TGCGCCAGCTTGGGGGCAGGCAATGAGCAGTTCTTC.

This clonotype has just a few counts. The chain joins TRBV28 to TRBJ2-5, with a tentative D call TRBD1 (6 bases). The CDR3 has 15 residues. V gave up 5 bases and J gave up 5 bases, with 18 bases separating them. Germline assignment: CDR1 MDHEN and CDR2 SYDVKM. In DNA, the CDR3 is TGTGCCAGCAGTGATCAACAGGGTTTTGGGGAGACCCAGTACTTC. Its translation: CASSDQQGFGETQYF.

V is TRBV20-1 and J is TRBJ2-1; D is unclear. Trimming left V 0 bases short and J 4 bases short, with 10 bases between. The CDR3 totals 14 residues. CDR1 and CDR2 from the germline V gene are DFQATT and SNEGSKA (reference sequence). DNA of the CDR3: TGCAGTGCTAGAGATGTCGCAGTGTACAATGAGCAGTTCTTC. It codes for CSARDVAVYNEQFF.

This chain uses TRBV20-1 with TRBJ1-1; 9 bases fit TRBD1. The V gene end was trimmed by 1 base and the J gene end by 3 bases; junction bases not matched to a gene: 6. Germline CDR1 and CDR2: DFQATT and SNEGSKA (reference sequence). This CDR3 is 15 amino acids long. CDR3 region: CSARGRGTGHTEAFF. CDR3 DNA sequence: TGCAGTGCTAGAGGGCGAGGGACAGGGCACACTGAAGCTTTCTTT.

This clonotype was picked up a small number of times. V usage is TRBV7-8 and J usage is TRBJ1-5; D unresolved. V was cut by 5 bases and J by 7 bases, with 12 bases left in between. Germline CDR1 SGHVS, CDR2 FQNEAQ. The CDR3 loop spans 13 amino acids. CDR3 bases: TGTGCCAGCAGCCGGAAGCATGGCCAGCCCCAGCATTTT. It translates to CASSRKHGQPQHF.

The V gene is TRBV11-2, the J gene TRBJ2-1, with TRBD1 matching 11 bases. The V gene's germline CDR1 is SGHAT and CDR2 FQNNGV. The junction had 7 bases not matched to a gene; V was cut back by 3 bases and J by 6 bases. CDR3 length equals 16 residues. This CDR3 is CASSFKMGQGGNEQFF. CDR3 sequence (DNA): TGTGCCAGCAGCTTCAAAATGGGACAGGGGGGCAATGAGCAGTTCTTC. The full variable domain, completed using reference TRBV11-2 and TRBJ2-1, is EAGVAQSPRYKIIEKRQSVAFWCNPISGHATLYWYQQILGQGPKLLIQFQNNGVVDDSQLPKDRFSAERLKGVDSTLKIQPAKLEDSAVYLCASSFKMGQGGNEQFFGPGTRLTVL.

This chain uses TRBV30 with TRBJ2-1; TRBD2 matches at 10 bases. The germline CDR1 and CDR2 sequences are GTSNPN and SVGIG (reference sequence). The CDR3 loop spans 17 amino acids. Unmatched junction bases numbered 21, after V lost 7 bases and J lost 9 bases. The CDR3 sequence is CAYVRGLASPLGSEQFF. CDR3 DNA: TGTGCCTACGTCCGGGGACTAGCGTCTCCTCTCGGGAGTGAGCAGTTCTTC.

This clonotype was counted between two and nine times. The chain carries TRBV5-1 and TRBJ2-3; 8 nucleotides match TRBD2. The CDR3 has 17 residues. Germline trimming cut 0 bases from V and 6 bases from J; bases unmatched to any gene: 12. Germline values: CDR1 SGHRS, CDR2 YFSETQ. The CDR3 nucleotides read TGCGCCAGCAGCTTGGCCTCTTCGGGAGGGCCAGGGGATACGCAGTATTTT. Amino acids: CASSLASSGGPGDTQYF.

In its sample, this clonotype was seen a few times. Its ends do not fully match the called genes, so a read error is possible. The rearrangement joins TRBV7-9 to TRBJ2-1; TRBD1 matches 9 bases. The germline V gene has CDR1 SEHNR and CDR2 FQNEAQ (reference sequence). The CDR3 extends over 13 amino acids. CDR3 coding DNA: TGTGCCAGCAGCACAGGGGGCTACAATCAGCAGTTCTTC. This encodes CASSTGGYNQQFF.

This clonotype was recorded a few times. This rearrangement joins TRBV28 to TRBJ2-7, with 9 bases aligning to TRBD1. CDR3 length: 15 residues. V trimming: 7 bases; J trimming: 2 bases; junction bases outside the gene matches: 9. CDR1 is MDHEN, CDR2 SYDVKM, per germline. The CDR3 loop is CASTPSGTGTYEQYF. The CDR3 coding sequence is TGTGCCAGCACCCCCTCCGGGACAGGGACCTACGAGCAGTACTTC. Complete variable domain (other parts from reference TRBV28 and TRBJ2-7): DVKVTQSSRYLVKRTGEKVFLECVQDMDHENMFWYRQDPGLGLRLIYFSYDVKMKEKGDIPEGYSVSREKKERFSLILESASTNQTSMYLCASTPSGTGTYEQYFGPGTRLTVT.

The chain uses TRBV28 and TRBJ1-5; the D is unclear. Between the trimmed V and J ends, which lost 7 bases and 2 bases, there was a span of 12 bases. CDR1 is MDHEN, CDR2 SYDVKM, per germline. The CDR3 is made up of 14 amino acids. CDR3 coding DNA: TGTGCCAGCACCCGGGCCGGGGGCAATCAGCCCCAGCATTTT. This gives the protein CASTRAGGNQPQHF.

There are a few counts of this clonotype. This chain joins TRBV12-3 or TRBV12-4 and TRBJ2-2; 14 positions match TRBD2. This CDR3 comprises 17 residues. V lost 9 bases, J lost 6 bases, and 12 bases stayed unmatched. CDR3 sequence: CASQRGTSGGLSGELFF. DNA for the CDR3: TGTGCCAGTCAGCGGGGGACTAGCGGGGGACTATCCGGGGAGCTGTTTTTT.

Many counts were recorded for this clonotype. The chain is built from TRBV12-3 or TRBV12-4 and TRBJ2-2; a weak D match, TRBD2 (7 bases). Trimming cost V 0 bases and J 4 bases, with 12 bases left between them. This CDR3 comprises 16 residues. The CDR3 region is CASSLAGGHGTGELFF. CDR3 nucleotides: TGTGCCAGCAGTTTAGCCGGGGGGCACGGCACCGGGGAGCTGTTTTTT.

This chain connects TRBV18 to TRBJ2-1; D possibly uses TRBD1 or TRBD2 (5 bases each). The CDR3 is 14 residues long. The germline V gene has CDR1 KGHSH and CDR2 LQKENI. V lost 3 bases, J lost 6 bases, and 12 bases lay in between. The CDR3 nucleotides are TGTGCCAGCTCACCGGGACCCCGGGCCAATGAGCAGTTCTTC. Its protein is CASSPGPRANEQFF.

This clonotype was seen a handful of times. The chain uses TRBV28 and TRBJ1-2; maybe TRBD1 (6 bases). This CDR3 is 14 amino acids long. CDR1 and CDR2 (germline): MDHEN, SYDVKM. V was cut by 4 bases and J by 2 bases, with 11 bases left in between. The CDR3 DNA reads TGTGCCAGCAGTTCCCCTACAGGGAACTATGGCTACACCTTC. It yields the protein CASSSPTGNYGYTF.

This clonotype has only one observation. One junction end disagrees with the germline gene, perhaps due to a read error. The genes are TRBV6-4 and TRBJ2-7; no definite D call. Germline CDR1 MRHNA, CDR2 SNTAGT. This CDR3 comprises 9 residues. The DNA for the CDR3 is TGTGCCAGCAGTGAAGTCGCCAGCTTC. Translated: CASSEVASF.